This T cell receptor (beta chain) was sequenced in a study of technical replicates of blood from a few donors. This CDR3 is built from 16 residues. Germline values: CDR1 MNHNY, CDR2 SVGAGI (reference sequence). V shed 0 bases and J shed 0 bases, with 12 bases lying between them. The data were produced by immunoSEQ multiplex PCR, yet TCRdb's version contains in-frame clones alone and is incomplete. Here the sample spans 60,000 to 65,000 clones, approximately 86% being singletons. The sequenced sample was PBMCs. The chain has TRBV6-6 and TRBJ2-7; D is undetermined. This receptor was obtained from a human donor in good health. Some clones in this sample may be carry-over from other donors' samples. The CDR3 DNA follows: TGTGCCAGCAGTTACTCGTATCAAGCAAACTCCTACGAGCAGTACTTC. Amino acid sequence: CASSYSYQANSYEQYF.